The clone carrying this TCR beta chain occurred many times. Antigen: not known. The CDR3 consists of 13 residues. V was clipped by 4 bases and J by 6 bases, with 9 bases between them. TCRdb reprocessed the reads with MiXCR, giving one entry per CDR3 protein. The sample carries about 450,000 distinct CDR3 sequences, roughly 31% recorded once. The data are from a study of T cell repertoires in cytomegalovirus infection. Findings and caveats of the study: Summed frequency of public TCR beta families distinguished CMV carriers with the relevant HLA.

The sequence was obtained from a human donor in good health (CMV status not recorded). Some clones in this sample may be carry-over from other donors' samples. The chain has TRBV12-3 or TRBV12-4 and TRBJ2-2; no firm D call. Sequenced sample: PBMCs. In nucleotides, the CDR3 is TGTGCCAGCAGTTCCCCTAGACCCGGGGAGCTGTTTTTT. Protein sequence: CASSSPRPGELFF.